These 26 T cell receptor beta chains came from one sample sequenced in a study of molecular identifiers for immune sequencing clone quantification. Using its own MiXCR run on the PCR reads, TCRdb lists one record per CDR3 protein. This repertoire shows just under 20,000 distinct CDR3 sequences, about a fifth found once; its top ten account for about 6%. Sequenced sample: naive CD8+ T cells from blood, with Jurkat cell RNA spiked in. Subset specified: FACS-sorted CD8+CD4-CCR7+CD45RA+ naive T cells. The receptors come from a human donor in good health. Some libraries in this study had Jurkat cell RNA spiked in.

The table lists this clonotype with many counts. The gene calls are TRBV12-3 or TRBV12-4 and TRBJ2-7, with 9 nucleotides matching TRBD1. CDR3 length: 15 amino acids. After removal of 4 bases from V and 2 bases from J, the junction contained 6 bases not matched to a gene. CDR3: CASSWGGQGAYEQYF. The CDR3 nucleotides read TGTGCCAGCAGTTGGGGGGGACAGGGCGCCTACGAGCAGTACTTC.

The sample holds many counts of this clonotype. This chain joins TRBV27 and TRBJ2-7; TRBD1 matches 7 bases. This CDR3 is 14 amino acids long. Per the germline V gene, CDR1 is MNHEY and CDR2 is SMNVEV (reference sequence). J was trimmed by 5 bases and V by 6 bases; bases with no gene match: 10. The CDR3 DNA is TGTGCCAGCAGGCTGACAGGGAGCCTCAACGAGCAGTACTTC. Its protein product is CASRLTGSLNEQYF.

This clonotype was recorded many times. This chain joins TRBV7-2 and TRBJ2-6; D is ambiguous. The CDR3 runs to 15 residues. With 1 base removed from V and 0 bases from J, the gap between germline ends came to 4 bases. Per the germline V gene, CDR1 is SGHTA and CDR2 is FQGNSA. The CDR3 bases are TGTGCCAGCAGCTTAGGGAGCTCTGGGGCCAACGTCCTGACTTTC. Its translation: CASSLGSSGANVLTF.

With regard to this clonotype: One base away lies a much larger clone, so this may be a sequencing read error. The rearrangement uses TRBV27 and TRBJ2-7; D is uncertain. The germline gives CDR1 MNHEY, CDR2 SMNVEV (reference sequence). Trimming took off 4 bases at V and 0 bases at J, with 10 bases between the two ends. CDR3 length equals 14 residues. CDR3 region: CASSSSQSSYEQYF. The CDR3 bases are TGTGCCAGCAGTTCATCCCAAAGCTCCTACGAGCAGTACTTC.

In regard to this clonotype: This clone may be a read error of a much larger clone one base away. CDR3 sequence (DNA): TGTGCCAGCAGCCTGGGGACAGGCGGGACATACGAGCAGTACTTC. This codes for CASSLGTGGTYEQYF. This chain connects TRBV27 to TRBJ2-7; TRBD1 agrees at 8 bases. The CDR3 sequence is 15 residues long. CDR1 MNHEY and CDR2 SMNVEV come from the germline V gene (reference sequence). V shed 6 bases and J 4 bases; nucleotides not matched to a gene: 11.

This sequence joins TRBV7-9 and TRBJ2-5, with a possible D match to TRBD1 (5 bases). Per the germline V gene, CDR1 is SEHNR and CDR2 is FQNEAQ (reference sequence). The germline V and J ends were trimmed by 2 bases and 2 bases, with 6 bases remaining between them. The CDR3 extends over 13 amino acids. CDR3 in amino acids: CASSLNRQETQYF. The CDR3 coding sequence is TGTGCCAGCAGCTTAAACAGGCAAGAGACCCAGTACTTC.

In its sample, this clonotype was seen many times. This sequence joins TRBV7-8 and TRBJ2-1; TRBD2 agrees at 11 bases. V gave up 5 bases and J gave up 4 bases; unmatched junction bases: 13. This CDR3 region has 18 residues. The germline CDR1 and CDR2 sequences are SGHVS and FQNEAQ. The CDR3 sequence: CASSDPETSGSFYNEQFF. Here the CDR3 DNA reads TGTGCCAGCAGCGACCCAGAAACTAGCGGGAGCTTTTACAATGAGCAGTTCTTC.

This clonotype was seen repeatedly, ten times or more. The chain has TRBV14 and TRBJ2-7; the D gene is possibly TRBD1 (5 bases). This CDR3 contains 14 residues. V lost 1 base and J lost 0, with 7 bases in between. Germline values: CDR1 SGHDN, CDR2 FVKESK. The CDR3 bases are TGTGCCAGCAGCCAAGTTGACAGCTCCTACGAGCAGTACTTC. Translating gives CASSQVDSSYEQYF. The entire variable domain, with the rest obtained from reference TRBV14 and TRBJ2-7, is as follows: EAGVTQFPSHSVIEKGQTVTLRCDPISGHDNLYWYRRVMGKEIKFLLHFVKESKQDESGMPNNRFLAERTGGTYSTLKVQPAELEDSGVYFCASSQVDSSYEQYFGPGTRLTVT.

This clonotype counts as medium-sized. The rearrangement joins TRBV11-2 to TRBJ1-1; D not resolved. V lost 3 bases, J lost 1 base, and 9 bases lay in between. The germline V gene has CDR1 SGHAT and CDR2 FQNNGV. The CDR3 is made up of 14 amino acids. The CDR3 loop reads CASSFTPSNTEAFF. CDR3 sequence (DNA): TGTGCCAGCAGCTTCACCCCTTCGAACACTGAAGCTTTCTTT. The full variable domain, rest sourced from reference TRBV11-2 and TRBJ1-1, is EAGVAQSPRYKIIEKRQSVAFWCNPISGHATLYWYQQILGQGPKLLIQFQNNGVVDDSQLPKDRFSAERLKGVDSTLKIQPAKLEDSAVYLCASSFTPSNTEAFFGQGTRLTVV.

V usage is TRBV6-2 or TRBV6-3 and J usage is TRBJ2-3; TRBD2 aligns across 8 bases. Trimming at V came to 6 bases and at J to 4 bases, leaving 12 bases not matched to a gene. CDR3 length equals 16 residues. Germline CDR1 is MNHEY and CDR2 is SVGEGT. The CDR3 DNA follows: TGTGCCAGCAGCAGATGGGAGGGACTAGGCCCAGATACGCAGTATTTT. Protein: CASSRWEGLGPDTQYF.

Remarks on this clonotype: A read error is possible here, since a much larger clone lies one base away. The genes are TRBV2 and TRBJ2-2; 10 bases match TRBD1. The CDR3 contains 15 residues. Germline assignment: CDR1 SNHLY and CDR2 FYNNEI. With 6 bases clipped from V and 5 bases from J, the junction kept 6 bases outside the gene matches. This chain's CDR3 is CASRTRTGGTGELFF. The CDR3 bases are TGTGCCAGCAGGACCAGGACAGGGGGAACCGGGGAGCTGTTTTTT.

In the case of this clonotype: A much larger clone is a single base away; this may be a read error. The V and J genes are TRBV4-3 and TRBJ1-2, with unresolved D. The CDR3 loop spans 14 amino acids. V gave up 1 base and J gave up 8 bases, with 14 bases separating them. From germline, CDR1 is LGHNA and CDR2 YSLEER. CDR3: CASSQGIRSPGYTF. The CDR3, as DNA: TGCGCCAGCAGCCAAGGAATCCGGAGCCCCGGCTACACCTTC.

In this sample, this clonotype is medium-sized. The chain has TRBV7-2 and TRBJ2-1; D is ambiguous. In germline, CDR1 is SGHTA, CDR2 FQGNSA. The CDR3 runs to 13 residues. V lost 3 bases to trimming and J lost 6 bases, with 9 bases between them. CDR3 loop: CASSFMLFNEQFF. CDR3 DNA sequence: TGTGCCAGCAGCTTCATGTTGTTCAATGAGCAGTTCTTC.

This clonotype has at least ten counts. In DNA form, the CDR3 reads TGTGCCAGCAGCGAACGGGGCTTAGGCTACGAGCAGTACTTC. It codes for CASSERGLGYEQYF. This chain connects TRBV7-2 to TRBJ2-7; either TRBD1 or TRBD2 may supply D (5 bases each). V dropped 5 bases and J dropped 3 bases, with 14 bases sitting between them. Germline V CDR1 and CDR2: SGHTA, FQGNSA. The CDR3 is made up of 14 amino acids. The full variable domain, rest sourced from reference TRBV7-2 and TRBJ2-7, is GAGVSQSPSNKVTEKGKDVELRCDPISGHTALYWYRQSLGQGLEFLIYFQGNSAPDKSGLPSDRFSAERTGGSVSTLTIQRTQQEDSAVYLCASSERGLGYEQYFGPGTRLTVT.

This clonotype was seen a handful of times. The rearrangement joins TRBV7-9 to TRBJ2-1, with D unresolved. V dropped 9 bases and J dropped 4 bases, with 10 bases sitting between them. Looked up from germline, CDR1 is SEHNR and CDR2 is FQNEAQ (reference sequence). This CDR3 spans 12 amino acids. CDR3 sequence (DNA): TGTGCCAGTAGCAACCTGTACAATGAGCAGTTCTTC. Protein: CASSNLYNEQFF.

V usage is TRBV6-2 or TRBV6-3 and J usage is TRBJ2-1, with 11 bases identical to TRBD2. The germline V gene encodes CDR1 MNHEY and CDR2 SVGEGT. V was pared by 2 bases and J by 1 base, with 4 bases of the junction left unmatched. The CDR3 is 17 amino acids. CDR3 in DNA: TGTGCCAGCAGTTACCCGACTAGCGGGAATTCCTACAATGAGCAGTTCTTC. Translation gives CASSYPTSGNSYNEQFF.

The V and J genes are TRBV28 and TRBJ2-7; no clear D gene. The length of the CDR3 is 10 residues. Trimming pared 8 bases from V and 2 bases from J, leaving 4 bases between. Germline CDR1 is MDHEN and CDR2 is SYDVKM. In DNA, the CDR3 is TGTGCCAGCGAAACCTACGAGCAGTACTTC. It codes for CASETYEQYF.

The rearrangement links TRBV11-2 to TRBJ2-1; 10 bases match TRBD2. In germline, CDR1 is SGHAT, CDR2 FQNNGV. The CDR3 loop spans 15 amino acids. With 4 bases clipped from V and 2 bases from J, the junction kept 2 bases outside the gene matches. CDR3 residues: CASSSGLAAYNEQFF. The CDR3 coding sequence is TGTGCCAGCAGCTCCGGACTAGCGGCCTACAATGAGCAGTTCTTC.

As DNA, the CDR3 is TGTGCCAGCAGTTTAGGCGGGGCTGCGACTGAAGCTTTCTTT. Translating gives CASSLGGAATEAFF. The chain employs TRBV12-3 or TRBV12-4 and TRBJ1-1; TRBD1 might be the D (5 bases). The ends were cut back, 1 base at V and 5 bases at J, with 11 bases in the middle. The CDR3 loop spans 14 amino acids.

This clonotype has ten or more counts. This sequence joins TRBV4-3 and TRBJ2-1, with 13 bases fitting TRBD2. Unmatched junction bases numbered 3, after V lost 2 bases and J lost 8 bases. This CDR3 region has 15 residues. Looked up from germline, CDR1 is LGHNA and CDR2 is YSLEER. The CDR3 sequence is CASSQTSGRDDEQFF. The CDR3 coding sequence is TGCGCCAGCAGCCAAACTAGCGGGAGGGACGATGAGCAGTTCTTC.

This clonotype was observed many times. The chain links TRBV5-1 to TRBJ2-2; 12 nucleotides align to TRBD2. Looked up from germline, CDR1 is SGHRS and CDR2 is YFSETQ. The CDR3 loop spans 16 amino acids. After removal of 0 bases from V and 4 bases from J, the junction contained 1 base not matched to a gene. The DNA of the CDR3 is TGCGCCAGCAGCTTGGCTAGCGGGAGGGGCACCGGGGAGCTGTTTTTT. Its protein is CASSLASGRGTGELFF.

The genes are TRBV25-1 and TRBJ2-1; 8 nucleotides line up with TRBD2. V shed 8 bases and J 9 bases; nucleotides not matched to a gene: 12. In germline, CDR1 is MGHDK, CDR2 SYGVNS. CDR3 size: 14 residues. The CDR3 nucleotides read TGTGCCAGCGGGCAGGTCGGGAGGGCCGCTGAGCAGTTCTTC. It yields the protein CASGQVGRAAEQFF.

This clonotype was picked up many times. The rearrangement uses TRBV11-2 and TRBJ2-3; D uncertain. V lost 1 base and J lost 4, with 12 bases in between. The CDR3 is 15 amino acids. Germline V gives CDR1 SGHAT, CDR2 FQNNGV. The CDR3 DNA reads TGTGCCAGCAGCTTAGGTGGCAGGCGCGCAGATACGCAGTATTTT. Translating it yields CASSLGGRRADTQYF.

In its sample, this clonotype was seen many times. The rearrangement links TRBV6-2 or TRBV6-3 to TRBJ1-5; D uncertain. The CDR3 runs 14 residues. The V gene's germline CDR1 is MNHEY and CDR2 SVGEGT. Between the trimmed V and J ends, which lost 4 bases and 3 bases, there was a span of 10 bases. The CDR3 bases are TGTGCCAGCAGTTTTATCGGGTCCAATCAGCCCCAGCATTTT. This encodes CASSFIGSNQPQHF.

In this sample, this clonotype turned up a few times. V gene TRBV29-1 combines with J gene TRBJ2-3, with D perhaps TRBD1 (6 bases). The germline V gene has CDR1 SQVTM and CDR2 ANQGSEA. This CDR3 contains 14 residues. Trimming left V 6 bases short and J 0 bases short, with 13 bases between. CDR3 coding DNA: TGCAGCGTATTGCCAGGGACAAGCACAGATACGCAGTATTTT. The encoded protein is CSVLPGTSTDTQYF.

In DNA, the CDR3 is TGTGCCAGCAGCTTGGTCGCGGGGGCACCCCTCCACTTT. Its translation is CASSLVAGAPLHF. This rearrangement joins TRBV5-5 to TRBJ1-6; a possible D gene is TRBD1 (5 bases). Germline V gene lookup returns CDR1 SGHKS and CDR2 YYEKEE (reference sequence). CDR3 length: 13 amino acids. Deletions cut 0 bases from V and 11 bases from J, with 9 bases between.